Listed below are T cell receptor beta chains from one sample, sequenced in a study of shared clonotypes between healthy human individuals. Profiled with immunoSEQ multiplex PCR; TCRdb holds only in-frame clones, not every one. In the table there are more than 2 million clones, approximately 94% of which are singletons. Source material: naive CD4+ T cells sorted from blood. These receptors all come from a man younger than 35 in good health. Both conserved end residues are part of each CDR3. Fields, in order: V gene, J gene, CDR3 protein.

>TRBV4-1|TRBJ2-3
CASSSPGRVTDTQYF
>TRBV10-2|TRBJ2-7
CASSGSMSSYEQYF
>TRBV27|TRBJ2-7
CASGLLTSYEQYF
>TRBV5-1|TRBJ2-5
CASSLIIGAQETQYF
>TRBV19|TRBJ1-3
CASTTTWGPGNTIYF
>TRBV7-8|TRBJ1-5
CASSLRQKGTGGWGGSNQPQHF
>TRBV5-5|TRBJ2-7
CASSPQGAPYEQYF
>TRBV5-1|TRBJ1-6
CASSGDLGTVDSPLHF
>TRBV27|TRBJ2-1
CASKPLAGGNPTRYNEQFF
>TRBV10-2|TRBJ2-3
CASSGLNKRDTQYF